Each of the 24 T cell receptor beta chains below was sequenced from the same sample in a study of regulatory T cells in long-lasting Graves disease. Specified time point: persistent/refractory GD, antithyroid drugs over 5 years with positive TRAb. RNA isolated from PBMCs was used to make the TCR library. Investigators prepared the TCR beta libraries by applying iRepertoire HTBI primers and Arm-PCR of CDR3 regions. TCRdb processed the multiplex PCR reads anew with MiXCR; each CDR3 protein has one entry. The sample gives about 310,000 distinct CDR3 sequences, roughly a fifth of which show up once; 45% to 70% is in the top ten. Sequencing used peripheral blood mononuclear cells (PBMCs), obtained when the disease was refractory, from a patient treated with antithyroid drugs. The receptors shown here come from a female donor with Graves disease.

This clonotype was detected many times. V is TRBV28 and J is TRBJ2-7, with TRBD1 matching over 9 bases. The CDR3 runs to 15 residues. Trimming at V came to 8 bases and at J to 1 base, leaving 9 bases not matched to a gene. The germline CDR1 and CDR2 sequences are MDHEN and SYDVKM. The CDR3 spells CASLGGDRASYEQYF. The CDR3, as DNA: TGTGCCAGCCTGGGCGGGGACAGGGCATCCTACGAGCAGTACTTC.

This clonotype occurred a few times. The rearrangement links TRBV12-3 or TRBV12-4 to TRBJ2-5; 7 nucleotides match TRBD2. CDR3 length equals 15 residues. V lost 0 bases to trimming and J lost 5 bases; unmatched junction nucleotides: 6. The CDR3 spells CASSLAGGPGETQYF. DNA for the CDR3: TGTGCCAGCAGTTTAGCGGGAGGGCCCGGGGAGACCCAGTACTTC.

In this sample, this clonotype turned up many times. The chain links TRBV12-3 or TRBV12-4 to TRBJ1-1; TRBD1 matches at 10 bases. The CDR3 length is 13 residues. V lost 3 bases to trimming and J lost 7 bases; unmatched junction nucleotides: 2. CDR3 nucleotides: TGTGCCAGCAGTTTGGACAGGGGGAGTGAAGCTTTCTTT. Residues: CASSLDRGSEAFF.

V gene TRBV5-6 combines with J gene TRBJ1-1; D gene unclear. V dropped 3 bases and J dropped 6 bases, with 6 bases sitting between them. Germline CDR1 is SGHDT and CDR2 is YYEEEE. There are 11 residues in the CDR3. The DNA for the CDR3 is TGTGCCAGCAGCTATTTATCTGAAGCTTTCTTT. It translates to CASSYLSEAFF.

This clonotype was picked up many times. This chain connects TRBV12-3 or TRBV12-4 to TRBJ1-2; D not resolved. Trimming removed 0 bases at V and 2 bases at J, with 4 bases between. This CDR3 comprises 13 residues. The CDR3 loop reads CASSLATNYGYTF. The CDR3 DNA follows: TGTGCCAGCAGTTTAGCCACGAACTATGGCTACACCTTC.

This clonotype was seen ten or more times. The CDR3 DNA sequence: TGTGCCAGCAGTGACCTCGGGAGGGGAAACACCATATATTTT. Amino acids: CASSDLGRGNTIYF. V gene TRBV28 combines with J gene TRBJ1-3; D ambiguous. The CDR3 spans 14 residues. Germline V CDR1 and CDR2: MDHEN, SYDVKM. Trimming cost V 5 bases and J 4 bases, with 12 bases left between them.

In this sample, this clonotype turned up a few times. The chain recombines TRBV29-1 with TRBJ2-1, with TRBD2 matching over 8 bases. Looked up from germline, CDR1 is SQVTM and CDR2 is ANQGSEA. V was pared by 1 base and J by 4 bases, with 9 bases of the junction left unmatched. The CDR3 sequence is 16 residues long. CDR3 sequence reads: CSVEANQRELYNEQFF. In DNA form, the CDR3 reads TGCAGCGTTGAAGCAAACCAGCGGGAGCTGTACAATGAGCAGTTCTTC.

This clonotype has a count of ten or more. This sequence joins TRBV30 and TRBJ2-5; D remains ambiguous. The CDR3 is 12 residues long. The V end was cut by 1 base, the J end by 5 bases, with 8 bases between. CDR1 is GTSNPN and CDR2 is SVGIG in the germline V gene (reference sequence). CDR3 in amino acids: CAWSESEETQYF. In nucleotides, the CDR3 is TGTGCCTGGAGTGAGTCCGAGGAGACCCAGTACTTC.

This chain connects TRBV19 to TRBJ1-1; D gene unclear. Germline-derived CDR1 and CDR2 are LNHDA and SQIVND (reference sequence). This CDR3 contains 12 residues. Trimming removed 3 bases at V and 7 bases at J, with 9 bases between. The CDR3 nucleotides are TGTGCCAGTAGTATTATCTCTAGTGAAGCTTTCTTT. Protein sequence: CASSIISSEAFF.

This chain uses TRBV6-9 with TRBJ2-2; no definite D call. The germline V gene has CDR1 MNHGY and CDR2 SVAAGI. The CDR3 extends over 16 amino acids. V lost 3 bases and J 4 bases, leaving 15 bases between the germline ends. The CDR3 DNA is TGTGCCAGCAGTTACTCCATCTTGCGGCCCACCGGGGAGCTGTTTTTT. Protein: CASSYSILRPTGELFF.

This clonotype was recorded many times. This chain joins TRBV5-1 and TRBJ1-4; 10 positions agree with TRBD1. The CDR3 consists of 17 residues. Germline V gene sequence: CDR1 SGHRS, CDR2 YFSETQ. J lost 0 bases, V lost 3 bases, and 5 bases had no gene match. The CDR3 DNA follows: TGCGCCAGCAGCTGGGACAGGGGCGATGCAACTAATGAAAAACTGTTTTTT. As protein: CASSWDRGDATNEKLFF.

This chain joins TRBV7-2 and TRBJ1-1, with D unresolved. V dropped 5 bases and J dropped 4 bases, with 8 bases sitting between them. The length of the CDR3 is 12 residues. Germline V lookup: CDR1 SGHTA, CDR2 FQGNSA. CDR3 sequence (DNA): TGTGCCAGCAGCAGGAGTTTCACTGAAGCTTTCTTT. Protein sequence: CASSRSFTEAFF.

The V gene is TRBV12-3 or TRBV12-4, the J gene TRBJ2-7, with D tentatively TRBD1 (6 bases). Trimming took off 2 bases at V and 4 bases at J, with 12 bases between the two ends. The CDR3 runs 14 residues. The CDR3 protein is CASSLTGNMYEQYF. The CDR3 nucleotides read TGTGCCAGCAGTTTAACAGGGAACATGTACGAGCAGTACTTC.

There are a few counts of this clonotype. The J gene is TRBJ2-4, the V gene TRBV18; the D gene is possibly TRBD2 (6 bases). V dropped 2 bases and J dropped 8 bases, with 10 bases sitting between them. CDR3 length: 13 residues. CDR1 KGHSH and CDR2 LQKENI come from the germline V gene. The DNA of the CDR3 is TGTGCCAGCTCACCAACGGAGGGTGACATTCAGTACTTC. Translating gives CASSPTEGDIQYF. The full variable domain, with the rest looked up from reference TRBV18 and TRBJ2-4, is NAGVMQNPRHLVRRRGQEARLRCSPMKGHSHVYWYRQLPEEGLKFMVYLQKENIIDESGMPKERFSAEFPKEGPSILRIQQVVRGDSAAYFCASSPTEGDIQYFGAGTRLSVL.

This clonotype was counted only a few times. The chain carries TRBV19 and TRBJ2-2; D may be TRBD2 (5 bases). The CDR3 extends over 16 amino acids. The germline CDR1 and CDR2 sequences are LNHDA and SQIVND (reference sequence). Trimming stripped 5 bases from V and 4 bases from J, with 17 bases between. Here the CDR3 reads CASSVVGVGVTGELFF. As DNA, the CDR3 is TGTGCCAGTAGTGTTGTCGGGGTTGGAGTCACCGGGGAGCTGTTTTTT.

This clonotype has just a few counts. This chain connects TRBV6-1 to TRBJ2-5, with D possibly TRBD2 on 6 matching bases. This CDR3 has 13 residues. From germline, CDR1 is MNHNS and CDR2 SASEGT. V lost 5 bases and J 1 base, leaving 8 bases between the germline ends. CDR3 loop: CASSRRAQETQYF. CDR3 DNA sequence: TGTGCCAGCAGTCGGAGGGCCCAAGAGACCCAGTACTTC.

At least ten counts were recorded for this clonotype. This chain joins TRBV6-5 and TRBJ1-2; D is uncertain. The V and J ends lost 2 bases and 8 bases respectively, with 12 bases between them. The length of the CDR3 is 13 residues. Germline V gives CDR1 MNHEY, CDR2 SVGAGI. The CDR3, as DNA: TGTGCCAGCAGTTACGGGCGGTCGAACGGCTACACCTTC. Translation: CASSYGRSNGYTF.

This clonotype was counted a few times. CDR3 DNA sequence: TGTGCCAGCACCGACAGGGGAAACTACGAGCAGTACTTC. Its protein is CASTDRGNYEQYF. The rearrangement uses TRBV7-9 and TRBJ2-7, with 8 bases that match TRBD1. This CDR3 has 13 amino acids. V shed 7 bases and J 3 bases; nucleotides not matched to a gene: 5. Germline values: CDR1 SEHNR, CDR2 FQNEAQ (reference sequence).

Ten or more counts support this clonotype. The chain combines TRBV2 with TRBJ2-7; 9 bases match TRBD2. CDR3 length: 14 amino acids. Germline CDR1 reads SNHLY; CDR2 reads FYNNEI. The V gene end was trimmed by 5 bases and the J gene end by 5 bases; junction bases not matched to a gene: 7. CDR3 DNA sequence: TGTGCCAGCAGTCGTAGCGGGAGTTCCCACGAGCAGTACTTC. It yields the protein CASSRSGSSHEQYF.

This rearrangement joins TRBV7-3 to TRBJ1-4; no reliable D call. Germline V gives CDR1 SGHTA, CDR2 FQGTGA. The V end lost 5 bases, the J end lost 0 bases, and 19 bases lay between the germline ends. There are 18 residues in the CDR3. CDR3 sequence (DNA): TGTGCCAGCAGCCCCCAGTATACTGATTTTCCAACTAATGAAAAACTGTTTTTT. Encoded protein: CASSPQYTDFPTNEKLFF.

This clonotype was observed at least ten times. The chain employs TRBV7-8 and TRBJ2-4, with D unclear. Germline V CDR1 and CDR2: SGHVS, FQNEAQ. V lost 5 bases and J lost 8, with 7 bases in between. This CDR3 region has 11 residues. The CDR3 here is CASSLIDIQYF. In DNA, the CDR3 is TGTGCCAGCAGCCTAATTGACATTCAGTACTTC.

This clonotype was seen at least ten times. The chain couples TRBV27 to TRBJ1-1; no firm D call. Germline V gives CDR1 MNHEY, CDR2 SMNVEV (reference sequence). The CDR3 extends over 13 amino acids. The V end lost 2 bases, the J end lost 8 bases, and 12 bases lay between the germline ends. This CDR3 is CASSLGIYKEAFF. The CDR3 region has the DNA TGTGCCAGCAGTTTAGGGATCTACAAGGAAGCTTTCTTT.

A few counts support this clonotype. J is TRBJ1-2 and V is TRBV20-1; D not certain. The CDR3 consists of 13 residues. Germline V lookup: CDR1 DFQATT, CDR2 SNEGSKA (reference sequence). V shed 6 bases and J shed 2 bases, with 13 bases lying between them. CDR3 in amino acids: CSAILEANYGYTF. As DNA, the CDR3 is TGCAGTGCAATCCTGGAGGCAAACTATGGCTACACCTTC.

This clonotype was observed many times. The genes are TRBV27 and TRBJ2-5, with 9 bases matching TRBD2. Germline V gene sequence: CDR1 MNHEY, CDR2 SMNVEV (reference sequence). This CDR3 spans 14 amino acids. The trim removed 6 bases at V and 4 bases at J, leaving 6 bases unmatched. DNA for the CDR3: TGTGCCAGCAGCCGTAGCGGGAGAGTAGAGACCCAGTACTTC. Its translation is CASSRSGRVETQYF.